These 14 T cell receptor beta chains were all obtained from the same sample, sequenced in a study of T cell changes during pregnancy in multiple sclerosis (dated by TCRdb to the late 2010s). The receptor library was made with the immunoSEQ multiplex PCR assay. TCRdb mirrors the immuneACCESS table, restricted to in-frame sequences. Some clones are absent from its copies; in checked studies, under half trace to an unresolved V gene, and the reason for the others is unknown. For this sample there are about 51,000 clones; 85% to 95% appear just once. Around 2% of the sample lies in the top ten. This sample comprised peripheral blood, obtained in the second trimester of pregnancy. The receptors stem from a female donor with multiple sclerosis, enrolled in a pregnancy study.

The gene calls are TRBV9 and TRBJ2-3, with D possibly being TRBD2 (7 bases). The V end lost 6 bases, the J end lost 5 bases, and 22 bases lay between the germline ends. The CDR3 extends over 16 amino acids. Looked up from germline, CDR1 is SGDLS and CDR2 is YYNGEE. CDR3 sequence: CASNGQGRAERDTQYF. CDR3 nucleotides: TGTGCCAGCAACGGCCAGGGGAGGGCCGAACGAGATACGCAGTATTTT. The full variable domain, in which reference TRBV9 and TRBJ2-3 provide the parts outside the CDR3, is DSGVTQTPKHLITATGQRVTLRCSPRSGDLSVYWYQQSLDQGLQFLIQYYNGEERAKGNILERFSAQQFPDLHSELNLSSLELGDSALYFCASNGQGRAERDTQYFGPGTRLTVL.

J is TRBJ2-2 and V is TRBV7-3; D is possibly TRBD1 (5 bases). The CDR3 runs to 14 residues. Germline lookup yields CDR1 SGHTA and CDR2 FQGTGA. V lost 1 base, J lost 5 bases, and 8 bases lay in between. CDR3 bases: TGTGCCAGCAGCTTAATGTCAGGGACCGGGGAGCTGTTTTTT. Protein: CASSLMSGTGELFF. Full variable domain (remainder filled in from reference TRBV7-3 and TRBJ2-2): GAGVSQTPSNKVTEKGKYVELRCDPISGHTALYWYRQSLGQGPEFLIYFQGTGAADDSGLPNDRFFAVRPEGSVSTLKIQRTERGDSAVYLCASSLMSGTGELFFGEGSRLTVL.

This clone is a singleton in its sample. In DNA form, the CDR3 reads TGCAGCGTTGCCGGGCCCAGCGGGAACACCTACGAGCAGTACTTC. Translated: CSVAGPSGNTYEQYF. The chain has TRBV29-1 and TRBJ2-7, with 7 bases fitting TRBD2. CDR3 size: 15 residues. V lost 4 bases to trimming and J lost 2 bases; unmatched junction nucleotides: 11. Germline V gene lookup returns CDR1 SQVTM and CDR2 ANQGSEA.

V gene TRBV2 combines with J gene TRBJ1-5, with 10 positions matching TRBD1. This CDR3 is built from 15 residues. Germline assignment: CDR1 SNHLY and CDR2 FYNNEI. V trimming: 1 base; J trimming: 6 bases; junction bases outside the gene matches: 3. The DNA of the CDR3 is TGTGCCAGCAGTGAAGGCGGGACAGGGGCTCAGCCCCAGCATTTT. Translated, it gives CASSEGGTGAQPQHF. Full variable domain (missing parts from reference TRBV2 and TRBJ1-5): EPEVTQTPSHQVTQMGQEVILRCVPISNHLYFYWYRQILGQKVEFLVSFYNNEISEKSEIFDDQFSVERPDGSNFTLKIRSTKLEDSAMYFCASSEGGTGAQPQHFGDGTRLSIL.

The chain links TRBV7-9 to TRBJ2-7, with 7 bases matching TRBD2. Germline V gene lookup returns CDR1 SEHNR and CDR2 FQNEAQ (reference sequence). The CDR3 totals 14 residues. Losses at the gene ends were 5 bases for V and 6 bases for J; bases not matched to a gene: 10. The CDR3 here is CASSGGLVHGEQYF. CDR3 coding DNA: TGTGCCAGCAGCGGCGGACTAGTTCACGGCGAGCAGTACTTC.

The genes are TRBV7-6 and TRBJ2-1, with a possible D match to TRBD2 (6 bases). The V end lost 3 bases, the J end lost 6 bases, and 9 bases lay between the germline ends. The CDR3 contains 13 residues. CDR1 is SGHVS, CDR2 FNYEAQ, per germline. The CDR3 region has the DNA TGTGCCAGCAGCTTTGTCGGGAGCAATGAGCAGTTCTTC. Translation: CASSFVGSNEQFF.

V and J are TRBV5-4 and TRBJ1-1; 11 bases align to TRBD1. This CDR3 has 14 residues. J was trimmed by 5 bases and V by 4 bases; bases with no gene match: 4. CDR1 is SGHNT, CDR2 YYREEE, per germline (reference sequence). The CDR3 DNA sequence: TGTGCCAGCAGCCCCGGGACAGGGGGGACTGAAGCTTTCTTT. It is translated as CASSPGTGGTEAFF.

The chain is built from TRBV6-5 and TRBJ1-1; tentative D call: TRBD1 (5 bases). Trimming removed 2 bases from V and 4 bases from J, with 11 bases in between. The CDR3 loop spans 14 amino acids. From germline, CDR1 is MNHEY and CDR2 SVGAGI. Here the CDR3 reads CASSYGRGATEAFF. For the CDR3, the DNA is TGTGCCAGCAGTTACGGGAGGGGAGCCACTGAAGCTTTCTTT.

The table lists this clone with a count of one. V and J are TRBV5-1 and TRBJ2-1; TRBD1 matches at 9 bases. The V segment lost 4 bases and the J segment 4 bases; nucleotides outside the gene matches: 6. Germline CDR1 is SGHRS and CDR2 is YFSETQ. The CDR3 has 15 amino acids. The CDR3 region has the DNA TGCGCCAGCAGCCTGGACAGGGGTGTTTACAATGAGCAGTTCTTC. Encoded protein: CASSLDRGVYNEQFF.

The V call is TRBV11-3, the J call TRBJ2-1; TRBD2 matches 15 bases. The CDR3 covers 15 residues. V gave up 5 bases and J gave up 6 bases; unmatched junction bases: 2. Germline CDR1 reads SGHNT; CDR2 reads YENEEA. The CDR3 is CASSVGLAGGNEQFF. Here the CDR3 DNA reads TGTGCCAGCAGCGTGGGACTAGCGGGAGGCAATGAGCAGTTCTTC.

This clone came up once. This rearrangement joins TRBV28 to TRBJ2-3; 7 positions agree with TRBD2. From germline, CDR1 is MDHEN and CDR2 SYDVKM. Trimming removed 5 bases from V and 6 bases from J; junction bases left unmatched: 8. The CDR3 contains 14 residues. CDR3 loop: CASSAGESPDTQYF. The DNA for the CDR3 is TGTGCCAGCAGTGCGGGAGAATCTCCCGATACGCAGTATTTT.

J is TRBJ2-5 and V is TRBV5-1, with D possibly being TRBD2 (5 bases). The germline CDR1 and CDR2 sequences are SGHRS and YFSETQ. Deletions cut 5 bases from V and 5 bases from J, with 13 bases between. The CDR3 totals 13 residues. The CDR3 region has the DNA TGCGCCAGCAGGAGTCCCGGCGGGGAGACCCAGTACTTC. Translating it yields CASRSPGGETQYF.

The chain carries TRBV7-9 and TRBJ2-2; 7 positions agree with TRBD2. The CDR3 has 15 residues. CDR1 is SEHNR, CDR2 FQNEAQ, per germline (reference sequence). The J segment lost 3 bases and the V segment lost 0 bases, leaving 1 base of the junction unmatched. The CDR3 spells CASSLAGGHTGELFF. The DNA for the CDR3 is TGTGCCAGCAGCTTAGCGGGAGGGCACACCGGGGAGCTGTTTTTT.

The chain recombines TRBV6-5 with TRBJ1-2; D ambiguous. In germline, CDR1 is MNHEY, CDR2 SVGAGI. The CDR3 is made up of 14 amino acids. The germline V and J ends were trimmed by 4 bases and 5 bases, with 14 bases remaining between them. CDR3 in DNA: TGTGCCAGCAGTTCTCTAACGAGTCATTATGGCTACACCTTC. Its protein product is CASSSLTSHYGYTF.